This is a list of T cell receptor beta chains from one sample in a study of PD-1 blockade in classical Hodgkin lymphoma. Profiling relied on immunoSEQ multiplex PCR, and the TCRdb table lists in-frame clones only, not all of them. The sample consists of under 130,000 clones, approximately 90% of them appearing once. The sample in question was peripheral blood mononuclear cells (PBMCs), obtained before the fourth cycle of nivolumab. These receptors were taken from a human donor with classical Hodgkin lymphoma. Each CDR3 is given with its conserved first and last residue. D genes are given only for firm matches. Size is omitted from some rows. Given values are once, few, many or a class for expanded clones.

>TRBJ2-7|TRBV4-1|-|TRBD2
TGCGCCAGCAGCCAAGAGTACGGGAGGAACTACGAGCAGTACTTC
CASSQEYGRNYEQYF
>TRBJ2-7|TRBV7-7|few|-
TGTGCCAGCAGCTTGGCACAGGGAGGCGAGCAGTACTTC
CASSLAQGGEQYF
>TRBJ1-3|TRBV7-4|-|-
TGTGCCAGCAGCTTCGTTTTTAGGTCCTCTGGAAACACCATATATTTT
CASSFVFRSSGNTIYF
>TRBJ2-3|TRBV5-6|-|-
TGTGCCAGCAGCTTGGTCCGGGGGGCGCGCGCAGATACGCAGTATTTT
CASSLVRGARADTQYF
>TRBJ2-7|TRBV11-1|-|TRBD1
TGTGCCAGCAGCCCGCCCGGGACAGGCATCGCCTACGAGCAGTACTTC
CASSPPGTGIAYEQYF
>TRBJ2-7|TRBV29-1|-|-
TGCAGCGTTGGTAAAGTGAGCTCCTACGAGCAGTACTTC
CSVGKVSSYEQYF
>TRBJ2-1|TRBV10-3|-|TRBD1
TGTGCCATCAAAAATGGACAGGGGGTGGACAATGAGCAGTTCTTC
CAIKNGQGVDNEQFF
>TRBJ2-3|TRBV30|-|-
TGTGCCTGGAGTGTTGTGGATACGCAGTATTTT
CAWSVVDTQYF
>TRBJ1-2|TRBV7-9|-|-
TGTGCCAGCAGCTTAGGTCTCGGGGGGAGCTCTAACTATGGCTACACCTTC
CASSLGLGGSSNYGYTF
>TRBJ2-7|TRBV5-4|-|TRBD1
TGTGCCAGCAGCTTGGGTGACAGGGGCGCGGCGGGCGAGCAGTACTTC
CASSLGDRGAAGEQYF
>TRBJ2-3|TRBV11-1|-|-
TGTGCCAGCAGCTTGAAAAATACGCAGTATTTT
CASSLKNTQYF
>TRBJ2-5|TRBV7-2|once|TRBD2
TGTGCCAGCAGCCCCGCCGGGACTAGCGGGAGGGGGGAGACCCAGTACTTC
CASSPAGTSGRGETQYF
>TRBJ1-5|TRBV19|-|TRBD1
TGTGCCAGTCGGTATACGGACAGGGGGCTTGGCAATCAGCCCCAGCATTTT
CASRYTDRGLGNQPQHF
>TRBJ1-2|TRBV4-3|once|-
TGCGCCAGCAGCCAAGGAGGACTCCTTGGGGGGTTCGGCTACACCTTC
CASSQGGLLGGFGYTF
>TRBJ1-4|TRBV6-4|-|-
TGTGCCAGCAGGAAGGGTCCAACTAATGAAAAACTGTTTTTT
CASRKGPTNEKLFF
>TRBJ1-4|TRBV6-6|many|TRBD1
TGTGCCAGCAGGTCCGGGACAGGAGCAACTAATGAAAAACTGTTTTTT
CASRSGTGATNEKLFF
>TRBJ2-2|TRBV15|-|TRBD1
TGTGCCACCAGCAGCCCGGACAGGGGGAGTACCGGGGAGCTGTTTTTT
CATSSPDRGSTGELFF
>TRBJ2-2|TRBV19|-|-
TGTGCCAGTAGTACAACCCTGGGGACGGGATGGAACACCGGGGAGCTGTTTTTT
CASSTTLGTGWNTGELFF
>TRBJ1-2|TRBV6-1|-|TRBD1
TGTGCCAGCAGTGAAGCGAGATGGGGATATACATTAGACAGGGGCTATGGCTACACCTTC
CASSEARWGYTLDRGYGYTF
>TRBJ2-5|TRBV2|-|-
TGTGCCAGCCTTTCCGGGTATGGGGAGACCCAGTACTTC
CASLSGYGETQYF
>TRBJ1-5|TRBV28|-|-
TGTGCCAGCAGTCCTCTAACGATTTATAGCAATCAGCCCCAGCATTTT
CASSPLTIYSNQPQHF
>TRBJ1-3|TRBV19|-|-
TGTGCCAGTAGTATAGGAGGAGCGGGAAACACCATATATTTT
CASSIGGAGNTIYF
>TRBJ1-2|TRBV7-8|-|-
TGTGCCAGCAGCTTGCTCGCGACGGGATTAGGGTATGGCTACACCTTC
CASSLLATGLGYGYTF
>TRBJ1-2|TRBV6-5|few|TRBD1
TGTGCCAGCAGATACGGACAGGGCTATGGCTACACCTTC
CASRYGQGYGYTF
>TRBJ2-5|TRBV4-2|-|-
TGTGCCAGCAGCCAAGATTGGGGTAGCGGAGGGAACCAAGAGACCCAGTACTTC
CASSQDWGSGGNQETQYF
>TRBJ1-1|TRBV4-1|-|-
TGCGCCAGCAGCCTAGGAAGGGAGAACACTGAAGCTTTCTTT
CASSLGRENTEAFF
>TRBJ2-7|TRBV5-1|-|TRBD2
TGCGCCAGCAGCTCCGGACTAGAAAGGTACGAGCAGTACTTC
CASSSGLERYEQYF
>TRBJ2-2|TRBV21-1|-|-
TGTGCCAGCAGCAAAGCTAGGTGTGTACAAAGGAGGGAGCTGTTTTTT
CASSKARCVQRRELFF
>TRBJ1-2|TRBV6-1|-|-
TGTGCCAGCAGTGGCCAACAGGGTTTCGATGGCTACACCTTC
CASSGQQGFDGYTF
>TRBJ1-1|TRBV4-3|-|-
TGCGCCAGCAGCCAAGCTCACGCGAACACTGAAGCTTTCTTT
CASSQAHANTEAFF
>TRBJ2-7|TRBV28|-|-
TGTGCCAGCAGTTTAGCCCTGGCCTACGAGCAGTACTTC
CASSLALAYEQYF
>TRBJ2-3|TRBV5-1|-|TRBD2
TGCGCCAGCAGCTTGGGGGGTAGCGGGAGGGCCGGAGATACGCAGTATTTT
CASSLGGSGRAGDTQYF
>TRBJ2-6|TRBV19|-|-
TGTGCCAGTAGTCTAACCGGACAGCCCAATTCCGGGGCCAACGTCCTGACTTTC
CASSLTGQPNSGANVLTF
>TRBJ2-7|TRBV6-1|-|-
TGTGCCAGCAGTGTGGCTAGCGTCGCTGGTGGCGAGCAGTACTTC
CASSVASVAGGEQYF
>TRBJ1-3|TRBV4-1|-|-
TGCGCCAGCAGCCCACCTTTTGGAAACACCATATATTTT
CASSPPFGNTIYF
>TRBJ2-5|TRBV7-2|-|TRBD2
TGTGCCAGCAGCAAAGAGGCTAGCGGGAGGTGGACCCAGTACTTC
CASSKEASGRWTQYF
>TRBJ1-5|TRBV10-3|-|-
TGTGCCATCAGTGAGTCTGAGGATAGCAATCAGCCCCAGCATTTT
CAISESEDSNQPQHF
>TRBJ1-5|TRBV6-5|-|-
TGTGCCAGCAGTCCCGGGCTTTACAGGAATCAGCCCCAGCATTTT
CASSPGLYRNQPQHF
>TRBJ1-1|TRBV6-5|-|-
TGTGCCAGCAGTTGGTCCCGGATGAACACTGAAGCTTTCTTT
CASSWSRMNTEAFF
>TRBJ2-7|TRBV4-1|-|-
TGCGCCAGCAGCCAAGGGGCAGGGGACGAGCAGTACTTC
CASSQGAGDEQYF
>TRBJ2-2|TRBV5-1|-|TRBD2
TGCGCCAGCAGCACAAGCGGGAGGGACACCGGGGAGCTGTTTTTT
CASSTSGRDTGELFF
>TRBJ2-2|TRBV7-2|-|-
TGTGCCAGCAGCCTCCTAGGAGACACCGGGGAGCTGTTTTTT
CASSLLGDTGELFF